This TCR beta chain was observed in a study of neurological immune-mediated disorders. In TCRdb, the 5' RACE reads were re-called with MiXCR into one record per CDR3 protein. The sample consists of some 80,000 distinct CDR3 sequences, approximately 4.6% of them appearing once. Time point described: longitudinal time-point 3. PBMCs numbering 2 million and stored at -80 C yielded the unsorted libraries. The CDR3 runs 14 residues. J was trimmed by 10 bases and V by 8 bases; bases with no gene match: 12. Per the germline V gene, CDR1 is SGHNT and CDR2 is YENEEA. This clonotype occurred many times. The antigen remains unidentified. Study-wide findings and caveats: The repertoires of 18 of 34 multiple sclerosis patients fell into one related-CDR3 cluster (a possible signature) under phylogenetic grouping.

The sequenced sample consisted of PBMCs. This chain links TRBV11-3 with TRBJ2-1, with TRBD1 matching 9 bases. The sequence derives from a woman aged 60-75 years with multiple sclerosis. The CDR3 nucleotides are TGTGCCAGCGGCCGGGGACAGGGCTTGAGGGAGCAGTTCTTC. This encodes CASGRGQGLREQFF.